These 28 T cell receptor beta chains came from one sample sequenced in a study of neoadjuvant anti-PD-1 for oral cavity cancer. Clones were read by immunoSEQ multiplex PCR, and TCRdb kept only the in-frame ones, dropping some. The table includes tens of thousands of clones, about 90% detected once. This sample's time point: after neoadjuvant nivolumab, at surgical resection. The source material was PBMCs, sampled after nivolumab (anti-PD-1) treatment. The receptors come from a person between 40 and 85 years old with oral cavity squamous cell carcinoma.

The chain joins TRBV5-1 to TRBJ2-3; TRBD1 matches at 10 bases. With 3 bases clipped from V and 2 bases from J, the junction kept 9 bases outside the gene matches. The germline CDR1 and CDR2 sequences are SGHRS and YFSETQ. CDR3 size: 17 residues. CDR3 amino acids: CASSSSGTGAITDTQYF. CDR3 DNA: TGCGCCAGCAGCTCCTCCGGGACAGGGGCTATCACAGATACGCAGTATTTT.

The chain couples TRBV30 to TRBJ2-2; 9 nucleotides agree with TRBD1. CDR1 and CDR2 (germline): GTSNPN, SVGIG (reference sequence). After removal of 0 bases from V and 5 bases from J, the junction contained 4 bases not matched to a gene. The CDR3 runs to 15 residues. As DNA, the CDR3 is TGTGCCTGGAGTGTCGGGACAGGGAGAACCGGGGAGCTGTTTTTT. Its protein is CAWSVGTGRTGELFF. Drawing the rest from reference TRBV30 and TRBJ2-2, the complete variable domain is SQTIHQWPATLVQPVGSPLSLECTVEGTSNPNLYWYRQAAGRGLQLLFYSVGIGQISSEVPQNLSASRPQDRQFILSSKKLLLSDSGFYLCAWSVGTGRTGELFFGEGSRLTVL.

The chain uses TRBV11-2 and TRBJ2-2; D tentatively fits TRBD1 or TRBD2 (6 bases each). The germline CDR1 and CDR2 sequences are SGHAT and FQNNGV. With 5 bases removed from V and 6 bases from J, the gap between germline ends came to 16 bases. CDR3 length equals 15 residues. CDR3 residues: CASSPRGTGAGELFF. Written as DNA, the CDR3 is TGTGCCAGCAGCCCTAGGGGGACGGGAGCCGGGGAGCTGTTTTTT.

The J gene is TRBJ2-7, the V gene TRBV5-4; 15 nucleotides match TRBD2. Germline CDR1 is SGHNT and CDR2 is YYREEE (reference sequence). The CDR3 is made up of 19 amino acids. The trim removed 4 bases at V and 0 bases at J, leaving 11 bases unmatched. The CDR3 bases are TGTGCCAGCAGCGCGGATTACGGACTAGCGGGAGGGAACTCCTACGAGCAGTACTTC. Its translation: CASSADYGLAGGNSYEQYF.

This clone was recorded only once. CDR3 nucleotide sequence: TGTGCCAGCAGCCCATTCCGGGCCGGCGGAGAACGGACTGAAGCTTTCTTT. It yields the protein CASSPFRAGGERTEAFF. The chain has TRBV7-9 and TRBJ1-1; no definite D call. The CDR3 is 17 amino acids. Germline lookup yields CDR1 SEHNR and CDR2 FQNEAQ (reference sequence). Trimming removed 5 bases at V and 5 bases at J, with 24 bases between.

The chain joins TRBV5-6 to TRBJ2-7; 7 nucleotides line up with TRBD1. The V gene's germline CDR1 is SGHDT and CDR2 YYEEEE. The CDR3 is made up of 17 amino acids. V dropped 3 bases and J dropped 2; count of bases not matched to a gene: 14. The CDR3 DNA follows: TGTGCCAGCAGCTCTGGACAGGAACCGATTTTGACCTACGAGCAGTACTTC. Translated, it gives CASSSGQEPILTYEQYF.

This rearrangement joins TRBV6-5 to TRBJ2-7, with a possible D match to TRBD1 (5 bases). Per germline, CDR1 MNHEY and CDR2 SVGAGI. CDR3 length: 15 amino acids. Trimming removed 0 bases from V and 5 bases from J, with 14 bases in between. CDR3 coding DNA: TGTGCCAGCAGTTACTCGAACAGGTTCGAGGACGAGCAGTACTTC. It yields the protein CASSYSNRFEDEQYF.

This chain uses TRBV6-5 with TRBJ1-2; D is perhaps TRBD1 (6 bases). Germline V gene lookup returns CDR1 MNHEY and CDR2 SVGAGI. Trimming shortened V by 1 base and J by 4 bases, and 10 bases separated the two germline ends. This CDR3 has 14 residues. Here the CDR3 reads CASSYLGRGYGYTF. The CDR3 coding sequence is TGTGCCAGCAGTTACTTAGGCAGGGGCTATGGCTACACCTTC.

The J gene is TRBJ2-1, the V gene TRBV6-1; D not certain. CDR1 is MNHNS, CDR2 SASEGT, per germline. CDR3 size: 14 residues. The V and J ends lost 1 base and 2 bases respectively, with 6 bases between them. CDR3 region: CASSEVSAYNEQFF. Here the CDR3 DNA reads TGTGCCAGCAGTGAAGTGTCGGCCTACAATGAGCAGTTCTTC.

This clone has only a few counts. J is TRBJ2-3 and V is TRBV7-8; tentative D call: TRBD1 (7 bases). CDR1 is SGHVS and CDR2 is FQNEAQ in the germline V gene. V was shortened by 3 bases and J by 7 bases, with 26 bases between the two germline ends. The CDR3 spans 18 residues. The CDR3 reads CASSFYLFRGTYLYTQYF. For the CDR3, the DNA is TGTGCCAGCAGCTTCTATCTTTTCAGGGGGACTTATTTATATACGCAGTATTTT. The full variable domain, completed using reference TRBV7-8 and TRBJ2-3, is GAGVSQSPRYKVAKRGQDVALRCDPISGHVSLFWYQQALGQGPEFLTYFQNEAQLDKSGLPSDRFFAERPEGSVSTLKIQRTQQEDSAVYLCASSFYLFRGTYLYTQYFGPGTRLTVL.

The CDR3 here is CAISARGRGSGANVLTF. The DNA for the CDR3 is TGTGCCATCAGTGCAAGGGGGAGAGGCTCTGGGGCCAACGTCCTGACTTTC. The J gene is TRBJ2-6, the V gene TRBV10-3, with a possible D match to TRBD1 (6 bases). There are 17 residues in the CDR3. V lost 4 bases to trimming and J lost 0 bases, with 13 bases between them. CDR1 is ENHRY and CDR2 is SYGVKD in the germline V gene.

This clone was seen just once. The CDR3 coding sequence is TGTGCCAGTAAGGAGACCTACGGGAAACTGTTTTTT. Its protein is CASKETYGKLFF. The rearrangement links TRBV19 to TRBJ1-4; D not certain. The V gene lost 7 bases and the J gene lost 11 bases, with 14 bases spanning the gap. This CDR3 region has 12 residues. Per the germline V gene, CDR1 is LNHDA and CDR2 is SQIVND (reference sequence).

This clone was found once. This chain links TRBV6-5 with TRBJ1-1; D is uncertain. Trimming took off 0 bases at V and 2 bases at J, with 4 bases between the two ends. This CDR3 comprises 13 residues. Germline V CDR1 and CDR2: MNHEY, SVGAGI. The CDR3: CASSYSDNTEAFF. The CDR3 coding sequence is TGTGCCAGCAGTTACTCAGACAACACTGAAGCTTTCTTT.

This clone is a singleton in its sample. The gene calls are TRBV5-1 and TRBJ2-4; 7 nucleotides align to TRBD1. Germline-derived CDR1 and CDR2 are SGHRS and YFSETQ. The CDR3 sequence is 18 residues long. J was trimmed by 8 bases and V by 0 bases; bases with no gene match: 17. Written as DNA, the CDR3 is TGCGCCAGCAGCTTGGCCGGGGCGACAGGGTGGGTTTTGGACATTCAGTACTTC. It codes for CASSLAGATGWVLDIQYF.

The V and J genes are TRBV2 and TRBJ2-1; 7 nucleotides agree with TRBD1. CDR3 length: 15 residues. The germline gives CDR1 SNHLY, CDR2 FYNNEI. The ends lost 4 bases at V and 5 bases at J; junction bases unmatched: 8. CDR3 nucleotide sequence: TGTGCCAGCAGTGCCATGTCGACAGGGAACAATGAGCAGTTCTTC. It translates to CASSAMSTGNNEQFF.

This sequence joins TRBV19 and TRBJ1-2, with D possibly being TRBD1 (5 bases). Germline V gives CDR1 LNHDA, CDR2 SQIVND (reference sequence). The CDR3 covers 16 residues. V dropped 0 bases and J dropped 2 bases, with 13 bases sitting between them. DNA of the CDR3: TGTGCCAGTAGTATAGATCGCGGGACGATGAACTATGGCTACACCTTC. Protein: CASSIDRGTMNYGYTF. The full variable domain, its missing parts supplied by reference TRBV19 and TRBJ1-2, is DGGITQSPKYLFRKEGQNVTLSCEQNLNHDAMYWYRQDPGQGLRLIYYSQIVNDFQKGDIAEGYSVSREKKESFPLTVTSAQKNPTAFYLCASSIDRGTMNYGYTFGSGTRLTVV.

The CDR3 DNA is TGTGCCAGCAGTGATTTAGATAGCAATCAGCCCCAGCATTTT. Translation: CASSDLDSNQPQHF. The V gene is TRBV2, the J gene TRBJ1-5, with D unresolved. Germline V gene sequence: CDR1 SNHLY, CDR2 FYNNEI. V gave up 3 bases and J gave up 0 bases, with 6 bases separating them. This CDR3 region has 14 residues.

The V gene is TRBV5-1, the J gene TRBJ1-3; D is unclear. This CDR3 is built from 10 residues. V was shortened by 1 base and J by 16 bases, with 9 bases between the two germline ends. Per germline, CDR1 SGHRS and CDR2 YFSETQ. The CDR3 protein is CASSLTVRYF. In DNA, the CDR3 is TGCGCCAGCAGCTTGACGGTCCGTTATTTT.

The chain combines TRBV19 with TRBJ1-1; 7 bases map to TRBD1. The CDR3 covers 18 residues. Trimming cost V 0 bases and J 0 bases; bases outside gene matches: 10. Germline V lookup: CDR1 LNHDA, CDR2 SQIVND (reference sequence). CDR3 DNA: TGTGCCAGTAGTATAGATCAAGGACAGGACCCTATGAACACTGAAGCTTTCTTT. Its translation: CASSIDQGQDPMNTEAFF.

V usage is TRBV18 and J usage is TRBJ1-4, with D perhaps TRBD1 (5 bases). This CDR3 has 14 amino acids. The V and J ends lost 5 bases and 4 bases respectively, with 11 bases between them. Germline assignment: CDR1 KGHSH and CDR2 LQKENI. CDR3 DNA sequence: TGTGCCAGCTCAAGGGACGGCCGTAATGAAAAACTGTTTTTT. This gives the protein CASSRDGRNEKLFF.

V usage is TRBV10-3 and J usage is TRBJ1-2, with D perhaps matching TRBD1 (5 bases). V was shortened by 4 bases and J by 7 bases, with 16 bases between the two germline ends. CDR1 ENHRY and CDR2 SYGVKD come from the germline V gene. This CDR3 contains 14 residues. In nucleotides, the CDR3 is TGTGCCATCAGTGGAGGGACCGCCGGTCTTGGCTACACCTTC. Protein product: CAISGGTAGLGYTF.

This chain links TRBV18 with TRBJ2-2; either TRBD1 or TRBD2 may supply D (5 bases each). Germline values: CDR1 KGHSH, CDR2 LQKENI. Deletions cut 7 bases from V and 5 bases from J, with 14 bases between. The CDR3 consists of 14 residues. In nucleotides, the CDR3 is TGTGCCAGCTTTGGGGGAGCCGGGACCGGGGAGCTGTTTTTT. Encoded protein: CASFGGAGTGELFF.

This clone was picked up a small number of times. This rearrangement joins TRBV27 to TRBJ2-3; D is possibly TRBD2 (5 bases). The germline V gene encodes CDR1 MNHEY and CDR2 SMNVEV (reference sequence). The CDR3 has 12 residues. The V end lost 4 bases, the J end lost 6 bases, and 8 bases lay between the germline ends. Here the CDR3 DNA reads TGTGCCAGCAGTTCCCCGGGGGATACGCAGTATTTT. Amino acid sequence: CASSSPGDTQYF.

This chain joins TRBV7-9 and TRBJ2-3; D may be TRBD1 (6 bases). V gave up 4 bases and J gave up 1 base, with 15 bases separating them. CDR3 length: 16 residues. In germline, CDR1 is SEHNR, CDR2 FQNEAQ (reference sequence). CDR3 sequence (DNA): TGTGCCAGCAGCTCGCGGCAGGACAGAGGCACAGATACGCAGTATTTT. It translates to CASSSRQDRGTDTQYF. The entire variable domain, with the rest obtained from reference TRBV7-9 and TRBJ2-3, is as follows: DTGVSQNPRHKITKRGQNVTFRCDPISEHNRLYWYRQTLGQGPEFLTYFQNEAQLEKSRLLSDRFSAERPKGSFSTLEIQRTEQGDSAMYLCASSSRQDRGTDTQYFGPGTRLTVL.

The chain links TRBV19 to TRBJ1-2; D is perhaps TRBD1 (5 bases). This CDR3 spans 11 amino acids. V gave up 8 bases and J gave up 5 bases, with 9 bases separating them. Germline loops: CDR1 LNHDA, CDR2 SQIVND (reference sequence). The CDR3 nucleotides are TGTGCCAGTGCGAGGGGTTATGGCTACACCTTC. It yields the protein CASARGYGYTF.

The J gene is TRBJ2-3, the V gene TRBV7-6; 12 bases agree with TRBD2. Germline V lookup: CDR1 SGHVS, CDR2 FNYEAQ. This CDR3 has 18 residues. The junction had 7 bases not matched to a gene; V was cut back by 2 bases and J by 1 base. The CDR3 sequence is CASSLWASGGAGTDTQYF. The CDR3 DNA is TGTGCCAGCAGCTTATGGGCTAGCGGGGGGGCCGGCACAGATACGCAGTATTTT.

CDR3: CASSVMGLYNSPLHF. Here the CDR3 DNA reads TGTGCCAGTAGTGTGATGGGACTCTATAATTCACCCCTCCACTTT. The chain combines TRBV19 with TRBJ1-6, with D possibly TRBD1 on 5 matching bases. CDR3 length equals 15 residues. V was cut by 5 bases and J by 3 bases, with 11 bases left in between. The V gene's germline CDR1 is LNHDA and CDR2 SQIVND (reference sequence).

The CDR3 loop is CASSLSGQGAHEQYF. The CDR3 region has the DNA TGTGCCAGCAGCTTATCCGGACAGGGGGCCCACGAGCAGTACTTC. The chain couples TRBV11-2 to TRBJ2-7; TRBD1 aligns across 11 bases. Trimming cost V 2 bases and J 5 bases; bases outside gene matches: 5. In germline, CDR1 is SGHAT, CDR2 FQNNGV. This CDR3 is built from 15 residues. The whole variable domain, remainder taken from reference TRBV11-2 and TRBJ2-7, is EAGVAQSPRYKIIEKRQSVAFWCNPISGHATLYWYQQILGQGPKLLIQFQNNGVVDDSQLPKDRFSAERLKGVDSTLKIQPAKLEDSAVYLCASSLSGQGAHEQYFGPGTRLTVT.